One T cell receptor (beta chain) is described in this entry. The antigen remains undetermined. A much larger clone differs by one base, so this may be a read error. The sample carries other DNA sequences with the same CDR3. The assay was immunoSEQ multiplex PCR, and TCRdb's table has in-frame clones only and misses some. Found here are 100,000 or so clones, about nine tenths of them singletons; the top ten hold approximately 0.31%. The CDR3 spans 15 residues. Per the germline V gene, CDR1 is SGHNT and CDR2 is YYREEE (reference sequence). V lost 0 bases, J lost 5 bases, and 5 bases stayed unmatched. These data come from a study of OX40 agonist ivuxolimab in advanced cancers. Study at large: Patients took ivuxolimab, an agonistic anti-OX40 (CD134) antibody.

Findings of the study overall: At 0.1 to 3.0 mg/kg, clonal expansion of CD4+ and CD8+ blood T cells had occurred by week 6.

Sequencing was performed on CD4+ or CD8+ T cells sorted from blood, taken in a trial of the OX40 agonist ivuxolimab. The chain couples TRBV5-4 to TRBJ1-2, with TRBD1 identical over 9 bases. The source of this sequence is an adult with an advanced solid tumor such as melanoma, head and neck, liver or kidney cancer. This chain's CDR3 is CASSLDRGQVYGYTF. For the CDR3, the DNA is TGTGCCAGCAGCTTGGACAGGGGGCAGGTTTATGGCTACACCTTC.